This TCR beta chain was recorded in a study of control samples from healthy donors and cancer patients. Produced via immunoSEQ multiplex PCR; TCRdb's table is partial and in-frame only. The table records some 28,000 clones, approximately 79% of them present only once. The CDR3 spans 14 residues. Trimming at V came to 0 bases and at J to 6 bases, leaving 2 bases not matched to a gene. Germline CDR1 reads SGDLS; CDR2 reads YYNGEE. This clone was found a few times. The gene calls are TRBV9 and TRBJ2-7, with 11 bases that match TRBD1. Sequenced material: PBMCs. This clonotype originated in a man between 60 and 75 years old with head and neck cancer. The CDR3 spells CASSVGTGGFEQYF. The CDR3 bases are TGTGCCAGCAGCGTAGGGACAGGGGGCTTCGAGCAGTACTTC.